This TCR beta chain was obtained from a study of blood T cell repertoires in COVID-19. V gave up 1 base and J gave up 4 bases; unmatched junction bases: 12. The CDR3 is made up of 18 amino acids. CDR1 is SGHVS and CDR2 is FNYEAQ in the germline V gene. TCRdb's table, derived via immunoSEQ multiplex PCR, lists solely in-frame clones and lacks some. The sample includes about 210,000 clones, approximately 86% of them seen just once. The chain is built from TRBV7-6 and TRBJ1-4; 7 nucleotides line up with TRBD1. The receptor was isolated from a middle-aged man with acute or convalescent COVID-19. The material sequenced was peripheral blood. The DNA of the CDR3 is TGTGCCAGCAGCTTAGGGACAGGCCAACTCGCTCGTAATGAAAAACTGTTTTTT. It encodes CASSLGTGQLARNEKLFF.